What follows describes a single T cell receptor beta chain. Its specificity is unknown. CDR1 and CDR2 (germline): SGHTA, FQGNSA. Trimming removed 1 base from V and 4 bases from J, with 11 bases in between. This CDR3 contains 15 residues. For TCR, cDNA came from 5'RACE template switching, which added a universal primer site and UMIs. One entry per CDR3 protein results from TCRdb running MiXCR on the 5' RACE reads. The data contain about 300,000 distinct CDR3 sequences, 6.8% of them singletons. This specimen belongs to a study of T cells after yellow fever vaccination. Study results and limitations: Faster peaking, at day 5 versus 15, marked a secondary response that was weaker. Of the clonotypes, a small share occurred in both CD4 and CD8 compartments. After the booster, approximately 95% of CD4 and about nine tenths of CD8 primary-response clones were re-detected.

The TCR sequence derives from a man younger than 35 who received the YFV17D yellow fever vaccine. V is TRBV7-2 and J is TRBJ1-3; maybe TRBD1 (5 bases). The source material was PBMCs, sampled 45 days after the first yellow fever vaccination. The CDR3 loop reads CASSLGTGIGNTIYF. The CDR3 DNA reads as TGTGCCAGCAGCTTAGGTACAGGAATCGGAAACACCATATATTTT.